The clone carrying this T cell receptor beta chain was counted only a few times. What it binds is unknown. The data derive from a study of beta chain features in type 1 diabetes. Germline CDR1 and CDR2: LGHNA and YSLEER. CDR3 size: 16 residues. Trimming removed 0 bases at V and 4 bases at J, with 15 bases between. Regarding the study as a whole: TCRB CDR3 length was moderately but significantly reduced in all four CD4+ subsets of Type 1 diabetes patients.

Since all of the isolated RNA was reverse transcribed, expressed TCRB transcripts were what got sequenced. Sequenced by immunoSEQ multiplex PCR; TCRdb stores in-frame clones only, minus some. The sample lists hundreds of thousands of clones, around 12% occurring once. The specimen sequenced was naive CD4+ T cells from blood. This chain connects TRBV4-3 to TRBJ1-1; weak D call: TRBD1 (6 bases). The clonotype originates from a man between 18 and 35 years old in good health. The CDR3 nucleotides read TGCGCCAGCAGCCAAGACGGGGGGGGCGCGGGCACTGAAGCTTTCTTT. Protein: CASSQDGGGAGTEAFF.